A single count supports the clone carrying this TCR beta chain. A sample-barcoded 5' primer and a J-beta primer mix were used in a second PCR of roughly 7 to 12 cycles. The template-switch adaptor, which had 12 random nucleotides, put a tag on each cDNA molecule. A single record per CDR3 protein comes from TCRdb applying MiXCR to the 5' RACE reads. The repertoire has some 1.7 million distinct CDR3 sequences, approximately 28% of them found once; the top ten carry 7.7%. This entry belongs to a study of blood T cells in healthy people across ages. Study information: Roughly one uniquely barcoded beta molecule per two T cells was captured.

Extraction yielded at least 6 micrograms of total RNA per sample. The sequence derives from a woman in her twenties or thirties in good health. The sample was blood.

CDR3 nucleotide sequence: TGTGCCAGCAGCCCGCCCGGGACAGCCAGCTCCTACGAGCAGTACTTC. It yields the protein CASSPPGTASSYEQYF. This chain joins TRBV7-2 and TRBJ2-7, with 7 bases that match TRBD1. V lost 5 bases to trimming and J lost 0 bases; unmatched junction nucleotides: 10. This CDR3 is built from 16 residues. Germline V gives CDR1 SGHTA, CDR2 FQGNSA.